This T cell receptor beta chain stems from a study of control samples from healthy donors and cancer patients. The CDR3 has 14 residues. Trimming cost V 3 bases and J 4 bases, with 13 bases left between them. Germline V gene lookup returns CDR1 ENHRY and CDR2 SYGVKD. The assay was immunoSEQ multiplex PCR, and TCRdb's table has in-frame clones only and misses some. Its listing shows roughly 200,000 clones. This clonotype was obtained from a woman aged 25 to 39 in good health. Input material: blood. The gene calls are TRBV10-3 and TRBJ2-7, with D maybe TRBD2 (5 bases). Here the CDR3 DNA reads TGTGCCATCAGTGAACCTTCTCGAGGGTACGAGCAGTACTTC. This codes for CAISEPSRGYEQYF.